This TCR beta chain was profiled in a study of metastatic and nonmetastatic thyroid tumors. Across the study: Repertoire comparison spanned blood and tumor or nodule tissue of malignant and benign thyroid patients. General study results and limits: The study reportedly found significantly higher TCR beta diversity in malignant thyroid tumors than benign nodules, in blood and tumor.

Trimming left V 4 bases short and J 0 bases short, with 9 bases between. Germline-derived CDR1 and CDR2 are LNHNV and YYDKDF (reference sequence). This CDR3 is built from 14 residues. TCRdb reprocessed the PCR reads using MiXCR. There are approximately 16,000 clones in the sample; roughly 12% occur only once, and approximately 30% lies in the top ten. Of note for this clone: What it binds is not known.

Patients underwent thyroid surgery, and none had received any treatment before it. Input material: blood. The receptor was derived from a female donor with papillary thyroid cancer or a benign thyroid nodule (not recorded which). Some clones in this sample may be carry-over from other donors' samples. The rearrangement uses TRBV15 and TRBJ1-1; maybe TRBD1 (5 bases). The CDR3 loop reads CATSMEGMNTEAFF. For the CDR3, the DNA is TGTGCCACCAGCATGGAGGGGATGAACACTGAAGCTTTCTTT. Full variable domain (remainder filled in from reference TRBV15 and TRBJ1-1): DAMVIQNPRYQVTQFGKPVTLSCSQTLNHNVMYWYQQKSSQAPKLLFHYYDKDFNNEADTPDNFQSRRPNTSFCFLDIRSPGLGDTAMYLCATSMEGMNTEAFFGQGTRLTVV.